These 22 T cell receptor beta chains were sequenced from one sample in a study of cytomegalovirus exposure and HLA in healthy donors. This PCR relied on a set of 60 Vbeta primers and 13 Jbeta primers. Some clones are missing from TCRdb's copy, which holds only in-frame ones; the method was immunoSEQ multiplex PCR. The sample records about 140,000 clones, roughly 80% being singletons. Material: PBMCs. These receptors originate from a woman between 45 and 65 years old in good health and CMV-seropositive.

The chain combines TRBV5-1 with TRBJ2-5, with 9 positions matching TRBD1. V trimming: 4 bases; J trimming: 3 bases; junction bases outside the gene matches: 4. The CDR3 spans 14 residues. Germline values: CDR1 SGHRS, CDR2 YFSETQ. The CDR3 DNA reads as TGCGCCAGCAGCGTAACAGGGGGCGAAGAGACCCAGTACTTC. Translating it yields CASSVTGGEETQYF.

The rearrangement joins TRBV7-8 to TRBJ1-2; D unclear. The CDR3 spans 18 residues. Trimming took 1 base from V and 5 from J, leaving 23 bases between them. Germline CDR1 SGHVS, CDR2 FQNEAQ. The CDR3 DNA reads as TGTGCCAGCAGCTTAGTATGGAGAGGCAATTTTCCCCTATATGGCTACACCTTC. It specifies CASSLVWRGNFPLYGYTF.

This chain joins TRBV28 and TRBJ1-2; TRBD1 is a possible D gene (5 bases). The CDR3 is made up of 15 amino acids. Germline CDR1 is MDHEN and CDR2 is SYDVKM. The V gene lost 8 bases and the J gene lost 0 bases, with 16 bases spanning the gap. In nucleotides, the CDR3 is TGTGCCAGCGGGGGGTGGGGCACTCCTAACTATGGCTACACCTTC. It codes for CASGGWGTPNYGYTF.

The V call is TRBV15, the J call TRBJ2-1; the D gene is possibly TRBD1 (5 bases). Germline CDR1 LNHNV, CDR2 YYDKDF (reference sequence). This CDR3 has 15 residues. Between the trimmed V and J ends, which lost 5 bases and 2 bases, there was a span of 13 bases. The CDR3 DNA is TGTGCCACCAGCCCGGAACAGGTAACCTACAATGAGCAGTTCTTC. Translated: CATSPEQVTYNEQFF. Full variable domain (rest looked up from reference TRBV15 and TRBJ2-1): DAMVIQNPRYQVTQFGKPVTLSCSQTLNHNVMYWYQQKSSQAPKLLFHYYDKDFNNEADTPDNFQSRRPNTSFCFLDIRSPGLGDTAMYLCATSPEQVTYNEQFFGPGTRLTVL.

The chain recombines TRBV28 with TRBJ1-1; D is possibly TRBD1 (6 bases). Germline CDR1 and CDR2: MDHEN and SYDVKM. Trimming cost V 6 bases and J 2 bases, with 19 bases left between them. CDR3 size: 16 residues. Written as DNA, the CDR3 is TGTGCCAGCAGCTTACAGGGCAGCATCCTAAACACTGAAGCTTTCTTT. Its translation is CASSLQGSILNTEAFF.

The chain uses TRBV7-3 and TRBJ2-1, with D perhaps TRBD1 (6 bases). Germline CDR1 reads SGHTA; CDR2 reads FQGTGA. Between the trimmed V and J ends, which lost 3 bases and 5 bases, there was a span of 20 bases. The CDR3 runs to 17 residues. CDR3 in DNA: TGTGCCAGCAGCTTCCCTATGGACAGAGGGGGAAACAATGAGCAGTTCTTC. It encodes CASSFPMDRGGNNEQFF. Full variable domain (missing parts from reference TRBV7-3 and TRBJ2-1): GAGVSQTPSNKVTEKGKYVELRCDPISGHTALYWYRQSLGQGPEFLIYFQGTGAADDSGLPNDRFFAVRPEGSVSTLKIQRTERGDSAVYLCASSFPMDRGGNNEQFFGPGTRLTVL.

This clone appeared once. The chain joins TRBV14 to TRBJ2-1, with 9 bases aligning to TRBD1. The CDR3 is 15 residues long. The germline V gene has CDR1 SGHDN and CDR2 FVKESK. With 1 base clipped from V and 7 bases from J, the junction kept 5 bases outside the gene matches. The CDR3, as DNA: TGTGCCAGCAGCCAAGTACAGGGGGCGTGGAATGAGCAGTTCTTC. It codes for CASSQVQGAWNEQFF. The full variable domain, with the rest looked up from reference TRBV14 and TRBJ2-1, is EAGVTQFPSHSVIEKGQTVTLRCDPISGHDNLYWYRRVMGKEIKFLLHFVKESKQDESGMPNNRFLAERTGGTYSTLKVQPAELEDSGVYFCASSQVQGAWNEQFFGPGTRLTVL.

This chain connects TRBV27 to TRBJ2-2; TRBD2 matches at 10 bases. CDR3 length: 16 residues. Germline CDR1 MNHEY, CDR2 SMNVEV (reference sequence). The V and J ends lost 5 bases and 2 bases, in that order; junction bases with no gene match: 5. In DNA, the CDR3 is TGTGCCAGCAGTCTATGGACTAGCGGTAACACCGGGGAGCTGTTTTTT. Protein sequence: CASSLWTSGNTGELFF.

The CDR3, as DNA: TGCGCCAGCCCAGACAGGACGGGCACTGAAGCTTTCTTT. Translation: CASPDRTGTEAFF. The rearrangement uses TRBV10-1 and TRBJ1-1, with D maybe TRBD1 (6 bases). The germline V and J ends were trimmed by 8 bases and 4 bases, with 14 bases remaining between them. From germline, CDR1 is WNHNN and CDR2 SYGVQD (reference sequence). CDR3 length: 13 amino acids.

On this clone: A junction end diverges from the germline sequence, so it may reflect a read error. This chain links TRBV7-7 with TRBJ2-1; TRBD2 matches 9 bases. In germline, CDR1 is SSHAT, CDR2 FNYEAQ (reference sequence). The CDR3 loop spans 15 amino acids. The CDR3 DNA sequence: TGTGCTAGCAGCTTACATAGCGGGGGAATCAATGAGCAGTTCTTC. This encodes CASSLHSGGINEQFF.

The CDR3 is CASSYSLGGDGAFF. The CDR3 DNA sequence: TGTGCCAGCAGTTACTCCCTAGGCGGGGATGGGGCTTTCTTT. This sequence joins TRBV6-5 and TRBJ1-1; D remains unclear. V gave up 0 bases and J gave up 11 bases, with 16 bases separating them. CDR1 is MNHEY, CDR2 SVGAGI, per germline. CDR3 size: 14 residues.

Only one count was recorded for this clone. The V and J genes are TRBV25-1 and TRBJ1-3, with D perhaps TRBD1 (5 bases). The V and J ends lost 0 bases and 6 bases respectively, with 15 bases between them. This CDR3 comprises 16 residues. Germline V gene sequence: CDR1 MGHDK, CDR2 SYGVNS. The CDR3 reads CASSEYTGGRENTIYF. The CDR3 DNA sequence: TGTGCCAGCAGTGAATATACGGGGGGACGTGAAAACACCATATATTTT.

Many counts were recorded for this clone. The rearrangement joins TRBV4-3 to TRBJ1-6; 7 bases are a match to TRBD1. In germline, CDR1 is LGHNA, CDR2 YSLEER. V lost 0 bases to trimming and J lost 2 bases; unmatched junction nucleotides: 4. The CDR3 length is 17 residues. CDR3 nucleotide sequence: TGCGCCAGCAGCCAAGATGGAGGGGGCGCCTATAATTCACCCCTCCACTTT. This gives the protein CASSQDGGGAYNSPLHF.

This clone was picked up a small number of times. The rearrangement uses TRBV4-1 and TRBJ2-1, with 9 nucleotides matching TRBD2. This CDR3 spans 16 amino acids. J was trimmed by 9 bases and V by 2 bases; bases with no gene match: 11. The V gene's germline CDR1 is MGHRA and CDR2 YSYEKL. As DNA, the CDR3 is TGCGCCAGCAGCCAAATCGGGGGACTAGCTCTTCGTGAGCAGTTCTTC. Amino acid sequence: CASSQIGGLALREQFF.

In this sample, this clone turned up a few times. This CDR3 reads CASSLRDDGQGGTGELFF. The CDR3 DNA follows: TGTGCCAGCAGTCTAAGGGACGATGGACAGGGTGGTACCGGGGAGCTGTTTTTT. This chain joins TRBV27 and TRBJ2-2, with 8 bases fitting TRBD1. The germline gives CDR1 MNHEY, CDR2 SMNVEV (reference sequence). CDR3 length equals 18 residues. V lost 5 bases, J lost 5 bases, and 16 bases stayed unmatched.

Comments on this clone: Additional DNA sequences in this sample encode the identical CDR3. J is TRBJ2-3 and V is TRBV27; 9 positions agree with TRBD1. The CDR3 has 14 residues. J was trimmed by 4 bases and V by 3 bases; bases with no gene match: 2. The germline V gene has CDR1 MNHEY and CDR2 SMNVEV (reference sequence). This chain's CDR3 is CASSLGQGADTQYF. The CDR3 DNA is TGTGCCAGCAGTTTGGGACAGGGAGCAGATACGCAGTATTTT.

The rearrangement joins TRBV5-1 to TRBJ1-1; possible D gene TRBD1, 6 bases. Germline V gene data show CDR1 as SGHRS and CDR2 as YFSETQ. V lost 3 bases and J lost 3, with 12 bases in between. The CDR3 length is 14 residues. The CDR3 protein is CASSSQGQDTEAFF. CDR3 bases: TGCGCCAGCAGCTCGCAGGGGCAGGACACTGAAGCTTTCTTT.

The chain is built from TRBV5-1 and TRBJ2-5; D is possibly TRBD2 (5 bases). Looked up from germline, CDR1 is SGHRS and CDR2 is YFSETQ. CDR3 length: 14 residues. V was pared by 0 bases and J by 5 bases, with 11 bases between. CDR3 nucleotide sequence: TGCGCCAGCAGCTTGGGAGGGCGCGGTGAGACCCAGTACTTC. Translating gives CASSLGGRGETQYF.

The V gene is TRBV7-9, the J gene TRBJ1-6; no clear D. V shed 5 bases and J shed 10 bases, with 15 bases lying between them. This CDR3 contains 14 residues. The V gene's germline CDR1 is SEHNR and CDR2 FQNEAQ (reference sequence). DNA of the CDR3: TGTGCCAGCAGCCCATTACTAAGTCGGTCACCCCTCCACTTT. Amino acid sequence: CASSPLLSRSPLHF.

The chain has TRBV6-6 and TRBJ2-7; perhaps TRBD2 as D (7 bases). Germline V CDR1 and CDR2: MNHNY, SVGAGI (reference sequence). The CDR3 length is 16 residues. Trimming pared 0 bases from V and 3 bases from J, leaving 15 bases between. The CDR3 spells CASSYSGRGIYYEQYF. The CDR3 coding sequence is TGTGCCAGCAGTTACTCAGGGAGGGGGATATACTACGAGCAGTACTTC.

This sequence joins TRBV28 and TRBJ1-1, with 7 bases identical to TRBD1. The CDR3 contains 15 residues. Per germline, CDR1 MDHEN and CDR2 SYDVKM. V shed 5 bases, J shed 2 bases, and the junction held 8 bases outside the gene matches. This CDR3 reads CASSVLTGLNTEAFF. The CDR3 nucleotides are TGTGCCAGCAGTGTATTGACAGGGCTTAACACTGAAGCTTTCTTT.

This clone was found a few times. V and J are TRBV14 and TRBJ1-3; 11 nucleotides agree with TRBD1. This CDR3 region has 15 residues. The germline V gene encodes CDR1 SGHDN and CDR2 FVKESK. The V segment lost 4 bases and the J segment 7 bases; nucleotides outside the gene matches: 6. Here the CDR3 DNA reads TGTGCCAGCAGCCGCGGACAGGGGGCAGGGAACACCATATATTTT. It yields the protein CASSRGQGAGNTIYF.